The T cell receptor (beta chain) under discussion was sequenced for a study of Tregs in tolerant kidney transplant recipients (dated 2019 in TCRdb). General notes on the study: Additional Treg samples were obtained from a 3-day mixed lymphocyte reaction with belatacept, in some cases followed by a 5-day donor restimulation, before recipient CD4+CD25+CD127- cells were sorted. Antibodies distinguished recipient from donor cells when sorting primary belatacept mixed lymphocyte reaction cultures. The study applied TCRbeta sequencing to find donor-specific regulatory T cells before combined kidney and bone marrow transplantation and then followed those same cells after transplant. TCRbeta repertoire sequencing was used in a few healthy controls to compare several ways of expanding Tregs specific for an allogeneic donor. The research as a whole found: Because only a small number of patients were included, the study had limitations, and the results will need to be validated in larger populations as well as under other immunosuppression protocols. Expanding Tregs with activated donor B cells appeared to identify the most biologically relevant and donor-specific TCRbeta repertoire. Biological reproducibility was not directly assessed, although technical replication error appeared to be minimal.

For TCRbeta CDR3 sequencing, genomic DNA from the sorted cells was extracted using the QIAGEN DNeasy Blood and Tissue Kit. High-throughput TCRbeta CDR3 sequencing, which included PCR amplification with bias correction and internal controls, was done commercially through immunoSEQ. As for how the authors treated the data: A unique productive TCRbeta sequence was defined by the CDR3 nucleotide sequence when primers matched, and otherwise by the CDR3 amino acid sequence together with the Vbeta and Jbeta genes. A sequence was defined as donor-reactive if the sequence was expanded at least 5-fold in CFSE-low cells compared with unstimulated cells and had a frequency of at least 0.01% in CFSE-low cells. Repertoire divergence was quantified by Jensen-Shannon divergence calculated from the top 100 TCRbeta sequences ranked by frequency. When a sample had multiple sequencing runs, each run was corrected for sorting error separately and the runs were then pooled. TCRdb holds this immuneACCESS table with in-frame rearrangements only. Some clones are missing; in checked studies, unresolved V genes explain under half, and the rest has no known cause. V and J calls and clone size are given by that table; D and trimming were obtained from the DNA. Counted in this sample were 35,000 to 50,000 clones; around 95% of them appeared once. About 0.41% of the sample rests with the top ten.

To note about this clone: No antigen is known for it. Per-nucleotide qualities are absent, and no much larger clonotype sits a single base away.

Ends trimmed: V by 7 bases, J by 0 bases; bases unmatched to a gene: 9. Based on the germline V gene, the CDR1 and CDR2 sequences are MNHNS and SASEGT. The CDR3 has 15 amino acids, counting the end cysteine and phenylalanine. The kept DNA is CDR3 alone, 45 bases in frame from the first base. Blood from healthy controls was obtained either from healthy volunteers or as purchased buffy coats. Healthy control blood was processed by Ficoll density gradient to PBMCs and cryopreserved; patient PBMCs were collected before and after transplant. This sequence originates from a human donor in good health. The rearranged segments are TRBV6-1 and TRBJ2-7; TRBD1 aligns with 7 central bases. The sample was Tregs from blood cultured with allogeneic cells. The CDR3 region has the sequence CASNIITGDSYEQYF. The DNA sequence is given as TGTGCCAGCAATATCATAACAGGGGACTCCTACGAGCAGTACTTC.